This T cell receptor (beta chain) is drawn from a study of blood T cells in healthy people across ages. Study-wide findings and caveats: Bulk PBMC profiling left naive and antigen-experienced comparisons inconclusive. More naive CD4+ cells and higher diversity marked long-lived donors relative to aged donors.

Remarks on this clonotype: Its antigen is as yet unknown.

Combining a sample-barcoded 5' primer with a J-beta primer mix, a second PCR ran for roughly 7 to 11 cycles. Every molecule of cDNA carried a tag from a template-switch adaptor with 12 random nucleotides. Each sample yielded at least 2.5 million CDR3-containing paired-end reads. One entry per CDR3 protein, called by TCRdb with MiXCR from the 5' RACE reads. The table lists about 750,000 distinct CDR3 sequences, roughly 50% of them singletons. The CDR3 has 14 residues. Unmatched junction bases numbered 6, after V lost 0 bases and J lost 10 bases. CDR1 and CDR2 from the germline V gene are DFQATT and SNEGSKA (reference sequence).

The sequence was obtained from a man aged 80 or over in good health. Sequencing used blood. The chain combines TRBV20-1 with TRBJ2-1; TRBD2 agrees at 10 bases. CDR3 in DNA: TGCAGTGCTAGAGATCCTAGCGGGAGACGCGAGCAGTTCTTC. It specifies CSARDPSGRREQFF.